A single sample is the source of the 26 T cell receptor beta chains below, sequenced in a study of shared clonotypes between healthy human individuals. TCRdb's table, derived via immunoSEQ multiplex PCR, lists solely in-frame clones and lacks some. The data show hundreds of thousands of clones, approximately 79% seen once. Sequencing used memory CD4+ T cells sorted from blood. As for subset: CD45RA-negative fraction. These receptors were obtained from a woman in her twenties or thirties in good health.

This chain joins TRBV19 and TRBJ2-1; 16 bases line up with TRBD2. The CDR3 has 15 residues. V lost 5 bases and J lost 13; bases outside the gene matches: 8. Germline V gives CDR1 LNHDA, CDR2 SQIVND (reference sequence). CDR3 protein: CASSPGTSGRAGQFF. The CDR3 coding sequence is TGTGCCAGTAGTCCGGGGACTAGCGGGAGGGCCGGACAGTTCTTC. The variable domain in full, completed from reference TRBV19 and TRBJ2-1, reads DGGITQSPKYLFRKEGQNVTLSCEQNLNHDAMYWYRQDPGQGLRLIYYSQIVNDFQKGDIAEGYSVSREKKESFPLTVTSAQKNPTAFYLCASSPGTSGRAGQFFGPGTRLTVL.

V usage is TRBV6-1 and J usage is TRBJ2-7; 14 nucleotides match TRBD2. Unmatched junction bases numbered 15, after V lost 2 bases and J lost 6 bases. CDR1 MNHNS and CDR2 SASEGT come from the germline V gene. The CDR3 is made up of 19 amino acids. The CDR3 DNA follows: TGTGCCAGCAGTGAACCTCCCCCGGGACTAGCGGGAGTCCGCTTCGAGCAGTACTTC. Translating gives CASSEPPPGLAGVRFEQYF.

The V gene is TRBV30, the J gene TRBJ2-5, with 9 bases that match TRBD1. TRBJ2-7 matches the DNA end more closely, so the J call is doubtful. Germline loops: CDR1 GTSNPN, CDR2 SVGIG (reference sequence). The CDR3 has 14 residues. CDR3 sequence: CAWTIPGQGYEQYF. CDR3 bases: TGTGCCTGGACCATACCGGGACAGGGTTACGAGCAGTACTTC.

CDR3: CASRWTGAPGEAFF. The CDR3 nucleotides are TGTGCCAGCAGGTGGACAGGCGCGCCGGGTGAAGCTTTCTTT. J is TRBJ1-1 and V is TRBV25-1, with 7 bases fitting TRBD1. V gave up 6 bases and J gave up 7 bases; unmatched junction bases: 11. CDR3 length equals 14 residues. CDR1 and CDR2 (germline): MGHDK, SYGVNS.

The V and J genes are TRBV28 and TRBJ1-5; D is uncertain. CDR3 length: 13 residues. Germline assignment: CDR1 MDHEN and CDR2 SYDVKM. The ends were cut back, 6 bases at V and 3 bases at J, with 9 bases in the middle. In DNA, the CDR3 is TGTGCCAGCAGCCACCCCCCCAATCAGCCCCAGCATTTT. Amino acid sequence: CASSHPPNQPQHF. The complete variable domain, with remaining parts taken from reference TRBV28 and TRBJ1-5, reads DVKVTQSSRYLVKRTGEKVFLECVQDMDHENMFWYRQDPGLGLRLIYFSYDVKMKEKGDIPEGYSVSREKKERFSLILESASTNQTSMYLCASSHPPNQPQHFGDGTRLSIL.

This chain uses TRBV5-4 with TRBJ2-5; D remains unclear. Germline V gene lookup returns CDR1 SGHNT and CDR2 YYREEE (reference sequence). Deletions cut 4 bases from V and 0 bases from J, with 13 bases between. The CDR3 covers 15 residues. Here the CDR3 DNA reads TGTGCCAGCAGCCAGGCCCTAGGCTACCAAGAGACCCAGTACTTC. Translated, it gives CASSQALGYQETQYF.

The chain recombines TRBV6-6 with TRBJ2-7, with TRBD1 matching 7 bases. The CDR3 contains 14 residues. Germline-derived CDR1 and CDR2 are MNHNY and SVGAGI (reference sequence). V gave up 6 bases and J gave up 7 bases; unmatched junction bases: 12. In nucleotides, the CDR3 is TGTGCCAGCAGCCCTCACACAGGGGCCGGAGAGCAGTACTTC. Protein product: CASSPHTGAGEQYF.

The chain recombines TRBV19 with TRBJ2-7; D unresolved. V shed 4 bases and J shed 2 bases, with 9 bases lying between them. The CDR3 has 13 residues. Per the germline V gene, CDR1 is LNHDA and CDR2 is SQIVND (reference sequence). The CDR3 loop reads CASSNSYAYEQYF. The DNA for the CDR3 is TGTGCCAGTAGTAACAGCTACGCCTACGAGCAGTACTTC.

V is TRBV7-9 and J is TRBJ1-2; D call uncertain. CDR1 is SEHNR and CDR2 is FQNEAQ in the germline V gene (reference sequence). The V end lost 5 bases, the J end lost 0 bases, and 13 bases lay between the germline ends. The CDR3 sequence is 15 residues long. In DNA form, the CDR3 reads TGTGCCAGCAGCAGGAGTAGGGTAGCTAACTATGGCTACACCTTC. Encoded protein: CASSRSRVANYGYTF.

CDR3 region: CASSFGGSGETQYF. The CDR3 coding sequence is TGTGCCAGCAGCTTCGGCGGGAGCGGGGAGACCCAGTACTTC. This chain uses TRBV7-2 with TRBJ2-5, with 7 bases aligning to TRBD2. Germline CDR1 is SGHTA and CDR2 is FQGNSA. The CDR3 has 14 residues. V lost 3 bases, J lost 5 bases, and 6 bases stayed unmatched.

As for this clone: Other nucleotide sequences in the sample specify the same CDR3. V and J are TRBV5-1 and TRBJ1-5; possible D gene TRBD1, 5 bases. V was cut by 0 bases and J by 7 bases, with 8 bases left in between. CDR1 is SGHRS and CDR2 is YFSETQ in the germline V gene. This CDR3 contains 13 residues. CDR3 protein: CASSLAGDQPQHF. The CDR3 region has the DNA TGCGCCAGCAGCTTGGCGGGGGACCAGCCCCAGCATTTT.

The V gene is TRBV4-2, the J gene TRBJ2-3, with 14 nucleotides matching TRBD2. CDR3 length: 23 amino acids. Losses at the gene ends were 0 bases for V and 0 bases for J; bases not matched to a gene: 17. From germline, CDR1 is LGHNA and CDR2 YNFKEQ. In DNA, the CDR3 is TGTGCCAGCAGCCAAGATCTCGCAACGGGACTAGCGGGAGCAAGTGCCAGCACAGATACGCAGTATTTT. This codes for CASSQDLATGLAGASASTDTQYF.

This clone was recorded once. The genes are TRBV10-3 and TRBJ2-3, with 9 bases fitting TRBD2. The CDR3 covers 14 residues. The trim removed 6 bases at V and 7 bases at J, leaving 8 bases unmatched. Germline values: CDR1 ENHRY, CDR2 SYGVKD. The CDR3 reads CAIRGLAVKNTQYF. As DNA, the CDR3 is TGTGCCATCAGGGGACTAGCTGTAAAAAATACGCAGTATTTT.

The sample holds a few counts of this clone. The chain combines TRBV7-9 with TRBJ1-2, with D perhaps TRBD1 (5 bases). The CDR3 spans 13 residues. V shed 4 bases and J shed 0 bases, with 6 bases lying between them. From germline, CDR1 is SEHNR and CDR2 FQNEAQ (reference sequence). The CDR3 protein is CASSSTANYGYTF. CDR3 DNA sequence: TGTGCCAGCAGCTCGACAGCTAACTATGGCTACACCTTC. Full variable domain (remainder filled in from reference TRBV7-9 and TRBJ1-2): DTGVSQNPRHKITKRGQNVTFRCDPISEHNRLYWYRQTLGQGPEFLTYFQNEAQLEKSRLLSDRFSAERPKGSFSTLEIQRTEQGDSAMYLCASSSTANYGYTFGSGTRLTVV.

This chain joins TRBV27 and TRBJ2-2, with D possibly TRBD2 on 5 matching bases. CDR1 MNHEY and CDR2 SMNVEV come from the germline V gene (reference sequence). V lost 6 bases and J lost 2, with 10 bases in between. There are 14 residues in the CDR3. The CDR3 sequence is CASRRTFNTGELFF. CDR3 coding DNA: TGTGCCAGCAGGCGGACTTTTAACACCGGGGAGCTGTTTTTT.

This rearrangement joins TRBV2 to TRBJ2-7, with 7 bases lining up with TRBD1. This CDR3 is built from 13 residues. The junction had 9 bases not matched to a gene; V was cut back by 7 bases and J by 6 bases. CDR1 is SNHLY, CDR2 FYNNEI, per germline. In nucleotides, the CDR3 is TGTGCCAGCACCGAACCTCCAGGGGGCGAGCAGTACTTC. Encoded protein: CASTEPPGGEQYF.

In the case of this clone: Additional DNA sequences in this sample encode the identical CDR3. The DNA for the CDR3 is TGTGCCACCAGCAGAGGGGGGACGGGCACTGAAGCTTTCTTT. This sequence encodes CATSRGGTGTEAFF. The chain employs TRBV15 and TRBJ1-1, with TRBD1 as a possible D gene (5 bases). The V end was cut by 1 base, the J end by 4 bases, with 10 bases between. The germline V gene encodes CDR1 LNHNV and CDR2 YYDKDF (reference sequence). This CDR3 contains 14 residues.

The chain carries TRBV29-1 and TRBJ2-7; the match to TRBD2 covers 12 bases. The CDR3 loop spans 16 amino acids. V trimming: 4 bases; J trimming: 3 bases; junction bases outside the gene matches: 10. Germline assignment: CDR1 SQVTM and CDR2 ANQGSEA. CDR3 sequence (DNA): TGCAGCGTTGTGGCTAGCGGGAGGGCCGTGGGCTACGAGCAGTACTTC. This translates into CSVVASGRAVGYEQYF.

Details on this clone: This specimen includes other DNA sequences encoding the same CDR3. The chain is built from TRBV9 and TRBJ2-3; D unresolved. Germline V lookup: CDR1 SGDLS, CDR2 YYNGEE. V was trimmed by 0 bases and J by 5 bases, leaving 7 bases between them. The length of the CDR3 is 13 residues. The CDR3 here is CASSVGLGDTQYF. The CDR3 DNA follows: TGTGCCAGCAGCGTAGGGCTGGGAGATACGCAGTATTTT.

This clone was detected only a few times. This chain uses TRBV19 with TRBJ2-7; D perhaps matches TRBD2 (6 bases). This CDR3 region has 13 residues. The germline V gene encodes CDR1 LNHDA and CDR2 SQIVND (reference sequence). V lost 4 bases to trimming and J lost 5 bases, with 12 bases between them. CDR3 in amino acids: CASSTSWGDEQYF. In DNA form, the CDR3 reads TGTGCCAGTAGTACGAGCTGGGGGGACGAGCAGTACTTC.

The chain employs TRBV5-1 and TRBJ2-1; D is unclear. The length of the CDR3 is 14 residues. The germline V gene has CDR1 SGHRS and CDR2 YFSETQ. V gave up 1 base and J gave up 0 bases, with 5 bases separating them. The CDR3 reads CASSLSCSYNEQFF. CDR3 DNA: TGCGCCAGCAGCTTGTCGTGCTCCTACAATGAGCAGTTCTTC.

This chain links TRBV30 with TRBJ2-1; unclear D gene. This CDR3 contains 16 residues. Germline loops: CDR1 GTSNPN, CDR2 SVGIG (reference sequence). The ends were cut back, 3 bases at V and 0 bases at J, with 15 bases in the middle. In nucleotides, the CDR3 is TGTGCCTGGAGCGCCTTGGGTTCGGGCTCCTACAATGAGCAGTTCTTC. Translating it yields CAWSALGSGSYNEQFF.

Here the CDR3 reads CASSYQGSRWGQPQHF. CDR3 coding DNA: TGTGCCAGCAGTTACCAGGGATCCCGGTGGGGTCAGCCCCAGCATTTT. This sequence joins TRBV28 and TRBJ1-5; D is possibly TRBD1 (5 bases). This CDR3 is 16 amino acids long. Germline lookup yields CDR1 MDHEN and CDR2 SYDVKM. Trimming took 4 bases from V and 6 from J, leaving 19 bases between them.

The rearrangement joins TRBV6-6 to TRBJ1-4; tentatively, D is TRBD1 (5 bases). V gave up 6 bases and J gave up 4 bases, with 9 bases separating them. The CDR3 sequence is 13 residues long. The V gene's germline CDR1 is MNHNY and CDR2 SVGAGI (reference sequence). Written as DNA, the CDR3 is TGTGCCAGCAGCCGACAGATTAATGAAAAACTGTTTTTT. It is translated as CASSRQINEKLFF.

The sample holds a few counts of this clone. The chain has TRBV28 and TRBJ2-7; 7 bases map to TRBD1. V gave up 2 bases and J gave up 3 bases; unmatched junction bases: 1. CDR3 length: 13 amino acids. The germline CDR1 and CDR2 sequences are MDHEN and SYDVKM. Here the CDR3 DNA reads TGTGCCAGCAGTTTAGACAGGGTCTACGAGCAGTACTTC. Its translation: CASSLDRVYEQYF.

This sequence joins TRBV11-2 and TRBJ2-1; D unresolved. The germline V and J ends were trimmed by 1 base and 2 bases, with 9 bases remaining between them. Germline V CDR1 and CDR2: SGHAT, FQNNGV. The CDR3 is 15 amino acids. CDR3 loop: CASSLGSATYNEQFF. The CDR3 bases are TGTGCCAGCAGCTTAGGGTCAGCGACCTACAATGAGCAGTTCTTC. The variable domain in full, with the rest retrieved from reference TRBV11-2 and TRBJ2-1, is EAGVAQSPRYKIIEKRQSVAFWCNPISGHATLYWYQQILGQGPKLLIQFQNNGVVDDSQLPKDRFSAERLKGVDSTLKIQPAKLEDSAVYLCASSLGSATYNEQFFGPGTRLTVL.